This TCR beta chain emerged from a study of cytomegalovirus exposure and HLA in healthy donors. Worth noting for this clone: The antigen is not known.

Whole-study results and caveats: The study labeled 164 TCR beta chains cytomegalovirus-associated. The productive fraction for most TCR beta V segments was about 90% or about 30% in an earlier analysis.

Germline assignment: CDR1 SGHRS and CDR2 YFSETQ. CDR3 length: 15 residues. Trimming took 3 bases from V and 4 from J; bases not matched to a gene: 3. PCR employed 60 Vbeta and 13 Jbeta primers. The data were produced by immunoSEQ multiplex PCR, yet TCRdb's version contains in-frame clones alone and is incomplete. This table has 130,000 to 150,000 clones, roughly 80% appearing once. Sequences were obtained from PBMCs. The chain joins TRBV5-1 to TRBJ2-1, with 11 bases fitting TRBD2. The clonotype comes from a middle-aged man in good health and CMV-seropositive. The CDR3 nucleotides read TGCGCCAGCAGCTATAGCGGGGGGGCTTACAATGAGCAGTTCTTC. Protein product: CASSYSGGAYNEQFF.